The rows below give T cell receptor beta chains drawn from one sample of a study of OX40 agonist ivuxolimab in advanced cancers. Sequenced by immunoSEQ multiplex PCR; TCRdb stores in-frame clones only, minus some. The table lists more than 65,000 clones, around 78% of them singletons, with approximately 5% in the top ten. The sample here was CD4+ or CD8+ T cells sorted from blood, taken in a trial of the OX40 agonist ivuxolimab. The origin of the receptors is an adult with an advanced solid tumor such as melanoma, head and neck, liver or kidney cancer. CDR3s include the opening cysteine and the closing phenylalanine or tryptophan. D genes are given only for firm matches. Clone sizes are given selectively: once, few, many, or a class where the clone is expanded.

-	TRBV11-2	TRBJ2-7	-	TGTGCCAGCAGCGCCCGGACTATTTACGAGCAGTACTTC	CASSARTIYEQYF
-	TRBV28	TRBJ2-7	-	TGTGCCAGCACGGTAGACTACTACGAGCAGTACTTC	CASTVDYYEQYF
-	TRBV7-2	TRBJ1-1	-	TGTGCCAGCAGCTTAGGCGGTCAGAACACTGAAGCTTTCTTT	CASSLGGQNTEAFF
few	TRBV29-1	TRBJ2-3	-	TGCAGCGTGCAGGAGGGGCCAGATACGCAGTATTTT	CSVQEGPDTQYF
once	TRBV11-2	TRBJ2-1	-	TGTGCCAGCAGCCCCTGGGAAGGAGCGGGTATCAATGAGCAGTTCTTC	CASSPWEGAGINEQFF
once	TRBV7-2	TRBJ2-7	-	TGTGCCAGCAGCTTAGGTGGTAGCGCCTACGAGCAGTACTTC	CASSLGGSAYEQYF
-	TRBV5-5	TRBJ1-2	-	TGTGCCAGCAGCCCCCACGCCAGGGAGGACTATGGCTACACCTTC	CASSPHAREDYGYTF
-	TRBV6-5	TRBJ2-1	-	TGTGCCAGCAGCCGCAACAGGGCTTCCTACAATGAGCAGTTCTTC	CASSRNRASYNEQFF
once	TRBV18	TRBJ2-7	-	TGTGCCAGCTCACCGACCAGGGGGGTCTCCTACGAGCAGTACTTC	CASSPTRGVSYEQYF
-	TRBV6-6	TRBJ2-7	-	TGTGCCAGCAGTTACGGGGACTGGTCGAGCTCCTACGAGCAGTACTTC	CASSYGDWSSSYEQYF
-	TRBV5-1	TRBJ2-5	-	TGCGCCAGCAGCTTACCAGGAAGGTGGGAGACCCAGTACTTC	CASSLPGRWETQYF
-	TRBV7-2	TRBJ2-7	-	TGTGCCAGCAGCTTAGCTCAGGACCGAGCCTACGAGCAGTACTTC	CASSLAQDRAYEQYF
-	TRBV4-3	TRBJ1-4	-	TGCGCCAGCAGCCAAGATATGCCCAGGGGTAGGGAAAAACTGTTTTTT	CASSQDMPRGREKLFF
once	TRBV5-8	TRBJ2-2	TRBD2	TGTGCCAGCAGCCCCGGACTAGCGGGAGGATCCACCGGGGAGCTGTTTTTT	CASSPGLAGGSTGELFF
-	TRBV10-1	TRBJ2-1	TRBD2	TGCGCCAGCACCTTCGGATCGACTAGCCGAACGGCTGAGCAGTTCTTC	CASTFGSTSRTAEQFF
-	TRBV7-2	TRBJ2-3	-	TGTGCCAGCAGCTTGGACTCTAGCACAGATACGCAGTATTTT	CASSLDSSTDTQYF
-	TRBV29-1	TRBJ1-1	-	TGCAGCGTTGCCTTGAACACTGAAGCTTTCTTT	CSVALNTEAFF
-	TRBV19	TRBJ1-4	TRBD1	TGTGCCAGTAGTCCCGGGACAGGGGTCACGAATGAAAAACTGTTTTTT	CASSPGTGVTNEKLFF
-	TRBV27	TRBJ2-5	-	TGTGCCAGCAGTTTTGGGTACAGAGGGGAGACCCAGTACTTC	CASSFGYRGETQYF
-	TRBV5-1	TRBJ2-3	TRBD2	TGCGCCAGCAGCTGGACGTTGGCGGGAGATAGTTCAGATACGCAGTATTTT	CASSWTLAGDSSDTQYF
-	TRBV14	TRBJ2-5	-	TGTGCCAGCAGCCACCGCCCGGAGACCCAGTACTTC	CASSHRPETQYF
-	TRBV5-4	TRBJ1-2	-	TGTGCCAGCAGCTCTGGGGGCAGGGTCGGTTTAGGCTACACCTTC	CASSSGGRVGLGYTF
-	TRBV7-2	TRBJ1-4	-	TGTGCCAGCAGCTTAGAAGGGGCCTCGGCCGAAAAACTGTTTTTT	CASSLEGASAEKLFF
-	TRBV6-5	TRBJ1-5	-	TGTGCCAGCAGTAAGGACAGCTACAATCAGCCCCAGCATTTT	CASSKDSYNQPQHF
-	TRBV29-1	TRBJ2-7	TRBD1	TGCAGCGTTGAGGAAGGACAGGGGACCCTCTACGAGCAGTACTTC	CSVEEGQGTLYEQYF
-	TRBV2	TRBJ2-5	-	TGTGCCAGCAGGAACAGTCAGAGTAAGACCCAGTACTTC	CASRNSQSKTQYF
-	TRBV7-2	TRBJ1-4	-	TGTGCCAGCAGCTATTCGGGGGGTATTAATGAAAAACTGTTTTTT	CASSYSGGINEKLFF
-	TRBV21-1	TRBJ1-2	-	TGTGCCAGCAGCAATGGGGCAGGGGAGCGCGGCTACACCTTC	CASSNGAGERGYTF
-	TRBV5-1	TRBJ1-2	-	TGCGCCAGCAGTACTAACACCGCCTATGGCTACACCTTC	CASSTNTAYGYTF
-	TRBV15	TRBJ1-2	TRBD1	TGTGCCACCAGCAGAGATTGGGACAGCGACTATGGCTACACCTTC	CATSRDWDSDYGYTF
-	TRBV27	TRBJ2-2	TRBD1	TGTGCCAGCAGTTTGGGGACAGGGGGCGCGTGGTCCGGGGAGCTGTTTTTT	CASSLGTGGAWSGELFF
-	TRBV7-2	TRBJ2-5	TRBD1	TGTGCCAGCAGCCCGCGGGACAGGGCTCAAGAGACCCAGTACTTC	CASSPRDRAQETQYF
-	TRBV9	TRBJ2-5	-	TGTGCCAGCAGGGGGTCTAGTTGGGTCCAGTACTTC	CASRGSSWVQYF
-	TRBV5-1	TRBJ2-3	-	TGCGCCAGCAGCGCGGACGGAACAGATACGCAGTATTTT	CASSADGTDTQYF
-	TRBV29-1	TRBJ1-2	-	TGCAGCGTTGAAGTGGCGCAGGGAGGCCACTATGGCTACACCTTC	CSVEVAQGGHYGYTF
-	TRBV5-1	TRBJ2-2	TRBD1	TGCGCCAGCAGCTTGGGGACAGGGGGCACCGGGGAGCTGTTTTTT	CASSLGTGGTGELFF
-	TRBV19	TRBJ2-1	TRBD1	TGTGCCAGTACCGGACAGGGAGGTCATGAGCAGTTCTTC	CASTGQGGHEQFF
-	TRBV19	TRBJ1-2	TRBD1	TGTGCCAGTATGAACGGAGGGGGCAGTAGCTATGGCTACACCTTC	CASMNGGGSSYGYTF
-	TRBV9	TRBJ1-2	-	TGTGCCAGCAGCTTATCAGGCAATCTAAACTATGGCTACACCTTC	CASSLSGNLNYGYTF
-	TRBV5-1	TRBJ1-2	-	TGCGCCAGCAGCTTGGACAGGTCGAGCTACACCTTC	CASSLDRSSYTF
-	TRBV19	TRBJ2-6	TRBD1	TGTGCCAGTAGTACAGGACAGGGGGCGTACGGGGCCAACGTCCTGACTTTC	CASSTGQGAYGANVLTF
few	TRBV6-1	TRBJ1-2	-	TGTGCCAGCAGTGACCGAGGGTGGTCCCATGGCTACACCTTC	CASSDRGWSHGYTF
-	TRBV7-2	TRBJ1-2	-	TGTGCCAGCAGCCCCGCGGCGTTGAAAGGCTACACCTTC	CASSPAALKGYTF
-	TRBV5-6	TRBJ2-7	-	TGTGCCAGCAGCTTGGTAAATACGGGAGCGGTCACCTACGAGCAGTACTTC	CASSLVNTGAVTYEQYF
-	TRBV16	TRBJ1-4	-	TGTGCCAGCAGCCTATCAGTAAATGAAAAACTGTTTTTT	CASSLSVNEKLFF
-	TRBV7-9	TRBJ1-2	-	TGTGCCAGCAGCTTAGAGGAATGGGGCCTCTATGGCTACACCTTC	CASSLEEWGLYGYTF
few	TRBV6-1	TRBJ1-5	-	TGTGCCAGCAGTCCGGGACTGAATAGCAATCAGCCCCAGCATTTT	CASSPGLNSNQPQHF
-	TRBV6-5	TRBJ1-2	-	TGTGCCAGTCAAGGCGCTCATGGCTACACCTTC	CASQGAHGYTF
-	TRBV19	TRBJ2-2	TRBD2	TGTGCCAGTAGTATCCGGACTAGCGGGAACACCGGGGAGCTGTTTTTT	CASSIRTSGNTGELFF